The T cell receptor beta chain under discussion was sequenced for a study of CD8 T cells in ankylosing spondylitis. This CDR3 has 18 residues. V lost 2 bases and J lost 0, with 14 bases in between. This clonotype was picked up a small number of times. Quantitative 5'-RACE with molecular barcodes was used to make the TCR beta libraries. TCRdb re-analysed the 5' RACE reads in MiXCR, keeping a single row per CDR3 protein. The table lists approximately 40,000 distinct CDR3 sequences, 4.5% to 6% of them singletons. V usage is TRBV12-3 or TRBV12-4 and J usage is TRBJ1-6, with D possibly being TRBD1 (6 bases). The sequence came from a male donor with ankylosing spondylitis or in good health (not recorded which). The sequenced sample was blood, either unsorted or a sorted T cell fraction (not recorded which). CDR3 loop: CASSLIRGAVSYNSPLHF. For the CDR3, the DNA is TGTGCCAGCAGTTTAATCAGGGGCGCGGTCTCCTATAATTCACCCCTCCACTTT.